These 17 T cell receptor beta chains were all obtained from the same sample, sequenced in a study of blood T cell repertoires in COVID-19. TCRdb's copy holds only in-frame clones and misses some; the assay was immunoSEQ multiplex PCR. Here the sample spans some 64,000 clones, nearly 90% being singletons. Sequencing was done on a sample of peripheral blood. These receptors were obtained from a man between 50 and 59 years old with active COVID-19.

Details on this clone: In the same sample, other DNA sequences code for this CDR3. The chain is built from TRBV19 and TRBJ1-5; 7 nucleotides line up with TRBD1. CDR1 LNHDA and CDR2 SQIVND come from the germline V gene (reference sequence). The CDR3 is 14 residues long. V lost 2 bases, J lost 4 bases, and 2 bases stayed unmatched. Written as DNA, the CDR3 is TGTGCCAGTAGTATAACAGGGGATAATCAGCCCCAGCATTTT. Translation gives CASSITGDNQPQHF. Based on the CDR3 plus reference TRBV19 and TRBJ1-5, the full variable domain is DGGITQSPKYLFRKEGQNVTLSCEQNLNHDAMYWYRQDPGQGLRLIYYSQIVNDFQKGDIAEGYSVSREKKESFPLTVTSAQKNPTAFYLCASSITGDNQPQHFGDGTRLSIL.

The J gene is TRBJ2-5, the V gene TRBV2; 7 bases are a match to TRBD1. Germline V gives CDR1 SNHLY, CDR2 FYNNEI. The CDR3 runs to 15 residues. V trimming: 6 bases; J trimming: 5 bases; junction bases outside the gene matches: 12. The CDR3 DNA sequence: TGTGCCAGCAGCTATGGGACAGCCCCGGGGGAGACCCAGTACTTC. It codes for CASSYGTAPGETQYF.

The chain uses TRBV5-5 and TRBJ2-5; D not resolved. With 4 bases removed from V and 3 bases from J, the gap between germline ends came to 16 bases. The CDR3 is 15 amino acids. The germline V gene encodes CDR1 SGHKS and CDR2 YYEKEE (reference sequence). CDR3 in amino acids: CASSSSFRWEETQYF. CDR3 nucleotides: TGTGCCAGCAGCAGCAGCTTCAGGTGGGAAGAGACCCAGTACTTC.

This clone occurred once. The chain links TRBV7-2 to TRBJ1-5, with TRBD1 matching 7 bases. Germline CDR1 reads SGHTA; CDR2 reads FQGNSA. There are 15 residues in the CDR3. The V segment lost 1 base and the J segment 5 bases; nucleotides outside the gene matches: 5. DNA of the CDR3: TGTGCCAGCAGCTTAGACAGGGGCGCACATCAGCCCCAGCATTTT. Protein product: CASSLDRGAHQPQHF.

The chain employs TRBV6-5 and TRBJ2-7; tentatively, D is TRBD2 (7 bases). Germline V CDR1 and CDR2: MNHEY, SVGAGI. V lost 6 bases, J lost 1 base, and 13 bases lay in between. CDR3 length equals 14 residues. CDR3 sequence reads: CASSPEGGSYEQYF. DNA for the CDR3: TGTGCCAGCAGCCCGGAGGGGGGGTCCTACGAGCAGTACTTC.

V is TRBV7-9 and J is TRBJ2-3; tentative D call: TRBD1 (6 bases). This CDR3 region has 15 residues. Trimming shortened V by 4 bases and J by 1 base, and 12 bases separated the two germline ends. Germline loops: CDR1 SEHNR, CDR2 FQNEAQ (reference sequence). Here the CDR3 reads CASSSLRQGTDTQYF. DNA for the CDR3: TGTGCCAGCAGCTCGTTGCGACAGGGCACAGATACGCAGTATTTT.

The chain combines TRBV11-2 with TRBJ2-7, with D unresolved. CDR1 and CDR2 (germline): SGHAT, FQNNGV. Trimming removed 2 bases from V and 1 base from J, with 6 bases in between. This CDR3 contains 13 residues. The CDR3 sequence: CASSLTDSYEQYF. The CDR3 DNA is TGTGCCAGCAGCTTAACTGATTCCTACGAGCAGTACTTC.

The chain recombines TRBV6-1 with TRBJ2-3; D is unclear. Germline V gene data show CDR1 as MNHNS and CDR2 as SASEGT. The V gene lost 1 base and the J gene lost 5 bases, with 10 bases spanning the gap. The CDR3 runs 14 residues. This CDR3 is CASSEERSQDTQYF. The CDR3 nucleotides read TGTGCCAGCAGTGAAGAGCGCAGTCAAGATACGCAGTATTTT.

The rearrangement joins TRBV5-5 to TRBJ2-1; TRBD2 matches 8 bases. Germline loops: CDR1 SGHKS, CDR2 YYEKEE (reference sequence). The CDR3 covers 16 residues. The trim removed 4 bases at V and 0 bases at J, leaving 6 bases unmatched. In nucleotides, the CDR3 is TGTGCCAGCAGCATCACTAGCGGAAGCTCCTACAATGAGCAGTTCTTC. Translation: CASSITSGSSYNEQFF.

V usage is TRBV10-1 and J usage is TRBJ2-2, with 11 bases identical to TRBD2. V lost 8 bases, J lost 0 bases, and 5 bases stayed unmatched. This CDR3 has 16 amino acids. Germline CDR1 and CDR2: WNHNN and SYGVQD (reference sequence). This CDR3 is CASPLAGGSNTGELFF. As DNA, the CDR3 is TGCGCCAGCCCCCTAGCGGGGGGATCGAACACCGGGGAGCTGTTTTTT.

V and J are TRBV18 and TRBJ2-3; D remains ambiguous. Per germline, CDR1 KGHSH and CDR2 LQKENI. Trimming stripped 2 bases from V and 0 bases from J, with 12 bases between. The CDR3 runs 16 residues. Here the CDR3 DNA reads TGTGCCAGCTCACCATCCATCCTGACTAGCACAGATACGCAGTATTTT. This gives the protein CASSPSILTSTDTQYF.

V is TRBV2 and J is TRBJ2-7, with TRBD1 identical over 10 bases. Germline values: CDR1 SNHLY, CDR2 FYNNEI. The CDR3 is 17 residues long. V trimming: 8 bases; J trimming: 1 base; junction bases outside the gene matches: 14. The CDR3 DNA is TGTGCCAGCGGACTTGACAGGGGGCGGGAAGGGTCCTACGAGCAGTACTTC. It codes for CASGLDRGREGSYEQYF.

This clone has only a few counts. V is TRBV7-9 and J is TRBJ2-7, with D possibly TRBD1 on 6 matching bases. Germline lookup yields CDR1 SEHNR and CDR2 FQNEAQ (reference sequence). The CDR3 loop spans 14 amino acids. The V gene lost 6 bases and the J gene lost 0 bases, with 12 bases spanning the gap. CDR3 coding DNA: TGTGCCAGCAGTTCACGGGACAACTCCTACGAGCAGTACTTC. Translated: CASSSRDNSYEQYF.

This clone was counted a few times. This chain uses TRBV9 with TRBJ1-1; no reliable D call. The ends were cut back, 3 bases at V and 6 bases at J, with 12 bases in the middle. The CDR3 loop spans 13 amino acids. Germline V gene sequence: CDR1 SGDLS, CDR2 YYNGEE. CDR3 amino acids: CASSAREGAEAFF. In nucleotides, the CDR3 is TGTGCCAGCAGCGCCCGGGAGGGCGCTGAAGCTTTCTTT.

The J gene is TRBJ2-5, the V gene TRBV5-6; D might be TRBD2 (5 bases). Germline V CDR1 and CDR2: SGHDT, YYEEEE. With 4 bases removed from V and 4 bases from J, the gap between germline ends came to 23 bases. CDR3 size: 17 residues. Here the CDR3 DNA reads TGTGCCAGCAGCCCGGAACGGTCGGGGAGATGGCGAGAGACCCAGTACTTC. This gives the protein CASSPERSGRWRETQYF.

The J gene is TRBJ2-1, the V gene TRBV3-1 (or the pseudogene TRBV3-2); 12 nucleotides agree with TRBD2. Germline V gene lookup returns CDR1 LGHDT and CDR2 YNNKEL (reference sequence). With V trimmed by 2 bases and J by 5 bases, 4 bases remained unmatched. The CDR3 runs 16 residues. The CDR3 sequence: CASSQLLAGGNNEQFF. The CDR3 DNA reads TGTGCCAGCAGCCAACTACTAGCGGGGGGCAACAATGAGCAGTTCTTC.

The chain combines TRBV5-1 with TRBJ2-5; tentatively, D is TRBD2 (5 bases). The ends were cut back, 4 bases at V and 5 bases at J, with 15 bases in the middle. This CDR3 region has 14 residues. From germline, CDR1 is SGHRS and CDR2 YFSETQ. CDR3 DNA sequence: TGCGCCAGCAGCCCTGGAGGCATCCAGGAGACCCAGTACTTC. Amino acids: CASSPGGIQETQYF. The full variable domain, in which reference TRBV5-1 and TRBJ2-5 provide the parts outside the CDR3, is KAGVTQTPRYLIKTRGQQVTLSCSPISGHRSVSWYQQTPGQGLQFLFEYFSETQRNKGNFPGRFSGRQFSNSRSEMNVSTLELGDSALYLCASSPGGIQETQYFGPGTRLLVL.